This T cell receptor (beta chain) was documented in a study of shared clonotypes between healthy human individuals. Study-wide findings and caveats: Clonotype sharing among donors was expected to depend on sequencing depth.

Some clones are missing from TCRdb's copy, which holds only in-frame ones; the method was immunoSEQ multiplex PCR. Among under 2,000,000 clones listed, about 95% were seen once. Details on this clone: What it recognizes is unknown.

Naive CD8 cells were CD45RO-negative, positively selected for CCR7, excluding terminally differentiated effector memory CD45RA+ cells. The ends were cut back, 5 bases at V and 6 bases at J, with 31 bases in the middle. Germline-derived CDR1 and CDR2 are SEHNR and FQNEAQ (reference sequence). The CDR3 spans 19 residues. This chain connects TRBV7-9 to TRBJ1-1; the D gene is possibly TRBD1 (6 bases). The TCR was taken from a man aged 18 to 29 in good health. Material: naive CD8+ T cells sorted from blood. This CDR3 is CASSPRAGAKREGNAEAFF. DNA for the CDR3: TGTGCCAGCAGCCCAAGAGCAGGGGCTAAGCGCGAGGGAAACGCTGAAGCTTTCTTT. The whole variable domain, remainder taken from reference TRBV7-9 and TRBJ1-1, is DTGVSQNPRHKITKRGQNVTFRCDPISEHNRLYWYRQTLGQGPEFLTYFQNEAQLEKSRLLSDRFSAERPKGSFSTLEIQRTEQGDSAMYLCASSPRAGAKREGNAEAFFGQGTRLTVV.